The clone carrying this T cell receptor beta chain was seen many times. The sample originates from a study of blood T cells in healthy people across ages. Per the germline V gene, CDR1 is ENHRY and CDR2 is SYGVKD. The CDR3 is made up of 13 amino acids. Trimming cost V 0 bases and J 5 bases, with 7 bases left between them. Combining a sample-barcoded 5' primer with a J-beta primer mix, a second PCR ran for 7 to 11 cycles. TCRdb itself ran the 5' RACE reads through MiXCR, one entry per CDR3 protein. The table lists some 1.5 million distinct CDR3 sequences, roughly 27% of them singletons. The chain uses TRBV10-3 and TRBJ1-1; a possible D gene is TRBD1 (5 bases). The sequence was collected from a woman aged 25 to 39 in good health. The specimen sequenced was blood. CDR3 region: CAISESRGTEAFF. The DNA for the CDR3 is TGTGCCATCAGTGAGTCACGGGGGACTGAAGCTTTCTTT.